Listed here are 20 T cell receptor beta chains from one sample, sequenced in a study of blood T cell repertoires in COVID-19. Assay used: immunoSEQ multiplex PCR; TCRdb lists only in-frame clones, some missing. The repertoire holds 97,000 or so clones, with around 80% as singletons. Input material: peripheral blood. These receptors were obtained from a man in his sixties with acute or convalescent COVID-19.

V gene TRBV6-5 combines with J gene TRBJ1-3; weak D call: TRBD1 (6 bases). The CDR3 loop spans 14 amino acids. In germline, CDR1 is MNHEY, CDR2 SVGAGI. Trimming removed 8 bases at V and 0 bases at J, with 11 bases between. CDR3 protein: CASSDRSSGNTIYF. CDR3 nucleotides: TGTGCCAGCTCAGACAGGTCCTCTGGAAACACCATATATTTT.

V is TRBV9 and J is TRBJ2-7, with TRBD1 matching 9 bases. CDR1 and CDR2 from the germline V gene are SGDLS and YYNGEE. The CDR3 loop spans 15 amino acids. The junction had 3 bases not matched to a gene; V was cut back by 0 bases and J by 2 bases. In nucleotides, the CDR3 is TGTGCCAGCAGCGTAGGGACAGGGGCAACCTACGAGCAGTACTTC. It is translated as CASSVGTGATYEQYF.

The chain is built from TRBV7-9 and TRBJ2-7; 9 bases map to TRBD1. This CDR3 region has 13 residues. The germline CDR1 and CDR2 sequences are SEHNR and FQNEAQ (reference sequence). V lost 5 bases, J lost 5 bases, and 4 bases stayed unmatched. The CDR3 loop is CASSKGQGDEQYF. The CDR3 DNA sequence: TGTGCCAGCAGCAAGGGACAGGGAGACGAGCAGTACTTC.

This clone turned up a few times. This sequence joins TRBV24-1 and TRBJ2-3; no firm D call. This CDR3 is 16 amino acids long. V was trimmed by 0 bases and J by 5 bases, leaving 14 bases between them. Germline V gene sequence: CDR1 KGHDR, CDR2 SFDVKD. The CDR3 sequence is CATSDLGGPGGDTQYF. The CDR3 DNA sequence: TGTGCCACCAGTGATTTGGGCGGCCCCGGTGGAGATACGCAGTATTTT.

The chain couples TRBV5-1 to TRBJ2-3; possible D gene TRBD1, 6 bases. The V and J ends lost 0 bases and 2 bases respectively, with 10 bases between them. Germline CDR1 SGHRS, CDR2 YFSETQ. The CDR3 has 15 residues. CDR3 sequence reads: CASSLGQGHTDTQYF. In nucleotides, the CDR3 is TGCGCCAGCAGCTTGGGGCAGGGACACACAGATACGCAGTATTTT.

The J gene is TRBJ2-1, the V gene TRBV5-1, with 7 bases that match TRBD1. The CDR3 length is 16 residues. After removal of 0 bases from V and 7 bases from J, the junction contained 10 bases not matched to a gene. Germline V CDR1 and CDR2: SGHRS, YFSETQ. CDR3 region: CASSLVGQALRNEQFF. CDR3 DNA sequence: TGCGCCAGCAGCTTGGTAGGACAGGCCCTTCGGAATGAGCAGTTCTTC.

This rearrangement joins TRBV14 to TRBJ1-4; D not certain. Germline-derived CDR1 and CDR2 are SGHDN and FVKESK. This CDR3 comprises 15 residues. Trimming removed 1 base from V and 4 bases from J, with 10 bases in between. CDR3 bases: TGTGCCAGCAGCCAAGTCTATGACAATAATGAAAAACTGTTTTTT. This encodes CASSQVYDNNEKLFF. The variable domain in full, completed from reference TRBV14 and TRBJ1-4, reads EAGVTQFPSHSVIEKGQTVTLRCDPISGHDNLYWYRRVMGKEIKFLLHFVKESKQDESGMPNNRFLAERTGGTYSTLKVQPAELEDSGVYFCASSQVYDNNEKLFFGSGTQLSVL.

This clone was seen a single time. V is TRBV6-5 and J is TRBJ1-2; 7 nucleotides match TRBD1. CDR3 size: 13 residues. The J segment lost 6 bases and the V segment lost 7 bases, leaving 8 bases of the junction unmatched. Germline V gene data show CDR1 as MNHEY and CDR2 as SVGAGI. Here the CDR3 DNA reads TGTGCCAGCAACCGTGGGACAGCTCATGGCTACACCTTC. Translating it yields CASNRGTAHGYTF.

This clone was found many times. The rearrangement uses TRBV7-9 and TRBJ2-3; D is unclear. The V gene lost 2 bases and the J gene lost 5 bases, with 8 bases spanning the gap. Germline V CDR1 and CDR2: SEHNR, FQNEAQ (reference sequence). The CDR3 spans 13 residues. The CDR3, as DNA: TGTGCCAGCAGCTTAAATACAAAAGATACGCAGTATTTT. Translation gives CASSLNTKDTQYF.

The chain links TRBV3-1 (or the pseudogene TRBV3-2) to TRBJ1-6; weak D call: TRBD1 (6 bases). The CDR3 spans 15 residues. The V end was cut by 1 base, the J end by 9 bases, with 13 bases between. The germline V gene encodes CDR1 LGHDT and CDR2 YNNKEL (reference sequence). The CDR3 loop reads CASSQVGGRGSPLHF. The DNA for the CDR3 is TGTGCCAGCAGCCAAGTCGGGGGGCGCGGTTCACCCCTCCACTTT.

The chain joins TRBV10-3 to TRBJ1-6; 9 bases are a match to TRBD1. V dropped 7 bases and J dropped 7; count of bases not matched to a gene: 11. The CDR3 sequence is 16 residues long. Germline V CDR1 and CDR2: ENHRY, SYGVKD. CDR3 DNA sequence: TGTGCCATCATGGAGAAACCGGGACAGGGCAATTCACCCCTCCACTTT. As protein: CAIMEKPGQGNSPLHF.

The chain couples TRBV2 to TRBJ2-7; 11 bases are a match to TRBD2. This CDR3 contains 14 residues. V trimming: 8 bases; J trimming: 3 bases; junction bases outside the gene matches: 6. CDR1 is SNHLY and CDR2 is FYNNEI in the germline V gene. CDR3 residues: CASQGLADFYEQYV. DNA for the CDR3: TGTGCCAGCCAGGGACTAGCGGATTTCTACGAGCAGTACGTC.

This clone was seen a single time. This sequence joins TRBV5-1 and TRBJ1-1, with D maybe TRBD1 (6 bases). This CDR3 contains 16 residues. Germline V lookup: CDR1 SGHRS, CDR2 YFSETQ. V was shortened by 4 bases and J by 0 bases, with 16 bases between the two germline ends. CDR3 nucleotides: TGCGCCAGCAGCGGGGGCCCCTTAAAGATGAACACTGAAGCTTTCTTT. Protein: CASSGGPLKMNTEAFF.

The chain joins TRBV6-5 to TRBJ2-1; a possible D gene is TRBD2 (5 bases). V lost 0 bases to trimming and J lost 2 bases, with 11 bases between them. This CDR3 comprises 16 residues. Germline CDR1 and CDR2: MNHEY and SVGAGI. For the CDR3, the DNA is TGTGCCAGCAGTTACTCGGGAGCGGAACCCTACAATGAGCAGTTCTTC. Translated, it gives CASSYSGAEPYNEQFF.

The chain is built from TRBV4-3 and TRBJ2-3; 10 bases map to TRBD2. Per germline, CDR1 LGHNA and CDR2 YSLEER. The CDR3 sequence is 16 residues long. Germline trimming cut 1 base from V and 4 bases from J; bases unmatched to any gene: 5. The chain's CDR3 is CASSQGASGRSDTQYF. The CDR3 DNA follows: TGCGCCAGCAGCCAAGGGGCTAGCGGGAGATCAGATACGCAGTATTTT.

This clone was observed at least ten times. The chain uses TRBV19 and TRBJ1-6, with 7 bases identical to TRBD1. V gave up 3 bases and J gave up 9 bases; unmatched junction bases: 5. The V gene's germline CDR1 is LNHDA and CDR2 SQIVND (reference sequence). The CDR3 runs to 14 residues. CDR3 protein: CASSIRQGGSPLHF. The DNA for the CDR3 is TGTGCCAGTAGTATCCGGCAGGGGGGTTCACCCCTCCACTTT.

J is TRBJ1-1 and V is TRBV5-1; D unclear. This CDR3 has 14 amino acids. Trimming took off 5 bases at V and 0 bases at J, with 11 bases between the two ends. The germline V gene has CDR1 SGHRS and CDR2 YFSETQ. CDR3 loop: CASRAESLNTEAFF. In DNA, the CDR3 is TGCGCCAGCAGGGCAGAATCCCTGAACACTGAAGCTTTCTTT.

The chain uses TRBV7-4 and TRBJ1-1, with a weak D call TRBD1 (6 bases). This CDR3 spans 15 amino acids. The germline gives CDR1 SGHVT, CDR2 SQSDAQ. Trimming removed 5 bases at V and 0 bases at J, with 13 bases between. As DNA, the CDR3 is TGTGCCAGCAGCAGTGACAGGTCCATGAACACTGAAGCTTTCTTT. Protein sequence: CASSSDRSMNTEAFF.

This chain links TRBV27 with TRBJ2-1, with 7 positions matching TRBD1. The V gene's germline CDR1 is MNHEY and CDR2 SMNVEV (reference sequence). The ends lost 7 bases at V and 0 bases at J; junction bases unmatched: 9. The CDR3 length is 16 residues. The CDR3 is CASTQTGFSSYNEQFF. CDR3 in DNA: TGTGCCAGCACCCAGACAGGGTTTAGCTCCTACAATGAGCAGTTCTTC.

This rearrangement joins TRBV12-3 or TRBV12-4 to TRBJ1-2, with D unresolved. CDR3 size: 12 residues. Trimming shortened V by 6 bases and J by 3 bases, and 8 bases separated the two germline ends. CDR3 in amino acids: CASSREHYGYTF. CDR3 nucleotide sequence: TGTGCCAGCAGCCGGGAGCACTATGGCTACACCTTC.